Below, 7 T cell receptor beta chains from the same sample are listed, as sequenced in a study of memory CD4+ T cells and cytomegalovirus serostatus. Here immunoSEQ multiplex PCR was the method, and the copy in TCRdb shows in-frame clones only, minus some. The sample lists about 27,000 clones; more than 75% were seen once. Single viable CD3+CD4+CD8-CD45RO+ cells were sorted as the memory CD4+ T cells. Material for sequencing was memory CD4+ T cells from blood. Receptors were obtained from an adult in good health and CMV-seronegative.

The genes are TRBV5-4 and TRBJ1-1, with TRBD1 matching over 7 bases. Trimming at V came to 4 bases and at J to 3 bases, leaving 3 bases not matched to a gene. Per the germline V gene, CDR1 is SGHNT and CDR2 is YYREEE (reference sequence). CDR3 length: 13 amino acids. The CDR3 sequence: CASSLDRDTEAFF. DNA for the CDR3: TGTGCCAGCAGCCTCGACAGGGACACTGAAGCTTTCTTT.

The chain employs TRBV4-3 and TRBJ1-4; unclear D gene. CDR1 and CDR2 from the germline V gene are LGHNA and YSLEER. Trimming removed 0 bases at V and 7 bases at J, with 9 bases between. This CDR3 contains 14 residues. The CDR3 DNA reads TGCGCCAGCAGCCAAGAGTTGTCGGGTGAAAAACTGTTTTTT. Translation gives CASSQELSGEKLFF.

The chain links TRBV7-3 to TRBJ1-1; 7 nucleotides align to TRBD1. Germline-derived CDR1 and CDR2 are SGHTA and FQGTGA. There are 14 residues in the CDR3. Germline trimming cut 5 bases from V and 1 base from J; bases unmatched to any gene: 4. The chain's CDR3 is CASSQGQRNTEAFF. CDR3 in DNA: TGTGCCAGCAGCCAGGGACAGAGGAACACTGAAGCTTTCTTT.

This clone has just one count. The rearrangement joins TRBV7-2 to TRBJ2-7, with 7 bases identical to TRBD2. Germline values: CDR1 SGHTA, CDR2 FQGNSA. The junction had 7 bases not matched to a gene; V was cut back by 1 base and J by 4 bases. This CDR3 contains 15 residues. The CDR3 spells CASSLVGGGGYEQYF. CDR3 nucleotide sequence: TGTGCCAGCAGCTTAGTCGGCGGGGGAGGGTACGAGCAGTACTTC.

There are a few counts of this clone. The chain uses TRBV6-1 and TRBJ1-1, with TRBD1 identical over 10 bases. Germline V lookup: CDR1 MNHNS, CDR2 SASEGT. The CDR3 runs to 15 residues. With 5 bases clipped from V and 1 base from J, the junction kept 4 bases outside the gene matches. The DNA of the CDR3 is TGTGCCAGCAGTCCCCGGACAGGGGGGAACACTGAAGCTTTCTTT. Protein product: CASSPRTGGNTEAFF.

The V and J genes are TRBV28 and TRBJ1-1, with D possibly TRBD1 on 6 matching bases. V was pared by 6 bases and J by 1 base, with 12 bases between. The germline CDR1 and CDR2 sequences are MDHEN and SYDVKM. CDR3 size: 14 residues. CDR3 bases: TGTGCCAGCAGGCCGGGACAACCGAACACTGAAGCTTTCTTT. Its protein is CASRPGQPNTEAFF.

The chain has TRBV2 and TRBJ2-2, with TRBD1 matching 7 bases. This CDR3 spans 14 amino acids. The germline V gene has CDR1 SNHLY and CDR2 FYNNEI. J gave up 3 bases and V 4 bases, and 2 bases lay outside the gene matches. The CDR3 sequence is CASSVGQYTGELFF. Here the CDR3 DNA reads TGTGCCAGCAGTGTGGGACAGTACACCGGGGAGCTGTTTTTT.